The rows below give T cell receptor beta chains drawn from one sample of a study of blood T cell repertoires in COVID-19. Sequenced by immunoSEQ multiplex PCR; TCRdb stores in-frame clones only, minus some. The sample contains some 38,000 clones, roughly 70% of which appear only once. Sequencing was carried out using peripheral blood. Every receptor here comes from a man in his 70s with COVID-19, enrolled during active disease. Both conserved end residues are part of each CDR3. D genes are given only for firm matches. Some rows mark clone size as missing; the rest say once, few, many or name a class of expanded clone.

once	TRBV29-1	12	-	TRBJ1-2	TGCAGCGTCCCAGACAGGCTTTATGGCTACACCTTC	CSVPDRLYGYTF
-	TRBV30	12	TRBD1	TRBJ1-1	TGTGCCGCCTCCGGGACAGGGAAAATTGCTTTCTTT	CAASGTGKIAFF
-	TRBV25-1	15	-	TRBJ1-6	TGTGCCAGCAGGCATGAGGGCTCCTATAATTCACCCCTCCACTTT	CASRHEGSYNSPLHF
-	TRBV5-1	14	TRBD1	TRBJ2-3	TGCGCCAGCAAGGGACAGGGGGCATCGGATACGCAGTATTTT	CASKGQGASDTQYF
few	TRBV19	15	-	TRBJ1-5	TGTGCCAGTAAGTCCCCGGGGTATAGCAATCAGCCCCAGCATTTT	CASKSPGYSNQPQHF
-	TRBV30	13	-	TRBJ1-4	TGTGCCTGGACCACAGGGTTTAATGAAAAACTGTTTTTT	CAWTTGFNEKLFF
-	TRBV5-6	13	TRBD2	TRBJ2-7	TGTGCCAGCACCCCTAGCGGGACCTACGAGCAGTACTTC	CASTPSGTYEQYF
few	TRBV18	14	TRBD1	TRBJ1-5	TGTGCCAGCTCACCTACAGGGGGCGAGTCAGCCCAGCATTTT	CASSPTGGESAQHF
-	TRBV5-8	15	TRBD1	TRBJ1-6	TGTGCCAGCAGCCGCCGGGACAGCCTGAATTCACCCCTCCACTTT	CASSRRDSLNSPLHF
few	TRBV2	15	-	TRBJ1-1	TGTGCCAGCAGTGATGAGGGAGTGGTTGGAACTGAAGCTTTCTTT	CASSDEGVVGTEAFF
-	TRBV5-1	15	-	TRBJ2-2	TGCGCCAGCACCCTACAGGGCCGAGACACCGGGGAGCTGTTTTTT	CASTLQGRDTGELFF
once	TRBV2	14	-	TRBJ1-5	TGTGCCAGCAGCCCCGACAGCAGCAATCAGCCCCAGCATTTT	CASSPDSSNQPQHF
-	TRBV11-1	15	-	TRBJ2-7	TGTGCCAGCAGCTTAGAGGGAGCTGAAGCCTACGAGCAGTACTTC	CASSLEGAEAYEQYF
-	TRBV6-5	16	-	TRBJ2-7	TGTGCCAGCAGTTACTCCGCAGATTCCTTCTCCTACGAGCAGTACTTC	CASSYSADSFSYEQYF
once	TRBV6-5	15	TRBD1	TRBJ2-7	TGTGCCAGCAGCTCCGCCGGGACAGGAGCCTACGGGCAGTACTTC	CASSSAGTGAYGQYF
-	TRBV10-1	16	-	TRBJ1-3	TGCGCCAGCAGTGAGGTTGGGGGCTGCTCTGGAAACACCATATATTTT	CASSEVGGCSGNTIYF
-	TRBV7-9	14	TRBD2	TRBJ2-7	TGTGCCAGCAGCTTAGAGCGGGAGTACTACGAGCAGTACTTC	CASSLEREYYEQYF
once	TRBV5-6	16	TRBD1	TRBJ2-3	TGTGCCAGCAGTCAAACACCGGGACAGGGGGGGAATACGCAGTATTTT	CASSQTPGQGGNTQYF
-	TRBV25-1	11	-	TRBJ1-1	TGTGCCAGCAGTGCAGGGTTTGAAGCTTTCTTT	CASSAGFEAFF
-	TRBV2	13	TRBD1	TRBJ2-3	TGTGCCAGCAGGGGGACAGGGGGGAATACGCAGTATTTT	CASRGTGGNTQYF
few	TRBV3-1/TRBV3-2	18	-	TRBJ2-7	TGTGCCAGCCCCAGACCAAATCGATCGGGTTGTAGCTCCTACGAGCAGTACTTC	CASPRPNRSGCSSYEQYF
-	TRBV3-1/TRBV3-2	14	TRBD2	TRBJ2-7	TGTGCCAGCAGCCCGACTAGCGCGGACTACGAGCAGTACTTC	CASSPTSADYEQYF